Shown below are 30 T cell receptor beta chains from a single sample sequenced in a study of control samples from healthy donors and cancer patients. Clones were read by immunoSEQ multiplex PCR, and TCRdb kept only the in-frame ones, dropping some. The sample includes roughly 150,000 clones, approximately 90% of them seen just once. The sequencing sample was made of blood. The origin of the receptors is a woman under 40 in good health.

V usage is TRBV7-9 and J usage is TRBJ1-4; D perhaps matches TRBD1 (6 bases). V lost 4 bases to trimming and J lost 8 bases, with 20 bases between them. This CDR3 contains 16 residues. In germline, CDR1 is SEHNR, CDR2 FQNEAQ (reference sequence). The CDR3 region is CASSSGTLELFEKLFF. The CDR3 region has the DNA TGTGCCAGCAGCTCCGGGACACTTGAATTATTCGAAAAACTGTTTTTT.

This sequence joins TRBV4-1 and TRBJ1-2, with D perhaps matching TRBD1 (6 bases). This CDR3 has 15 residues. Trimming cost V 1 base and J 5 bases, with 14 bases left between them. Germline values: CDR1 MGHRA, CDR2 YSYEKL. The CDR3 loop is CASSQAYNGQYGYTF. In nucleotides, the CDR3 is TGCGCCAGCAGCCAAGCATATAACGGACAGTATGGCTACACCTTC.

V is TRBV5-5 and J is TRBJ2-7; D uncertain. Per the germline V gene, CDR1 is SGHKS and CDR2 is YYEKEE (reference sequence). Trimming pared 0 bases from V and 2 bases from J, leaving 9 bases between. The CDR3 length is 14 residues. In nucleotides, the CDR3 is TGTGCCAGCAGCTTGGCCGGGCTAACCTACGAGCAGTACTTC. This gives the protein CASSLAGLTYEQYF.

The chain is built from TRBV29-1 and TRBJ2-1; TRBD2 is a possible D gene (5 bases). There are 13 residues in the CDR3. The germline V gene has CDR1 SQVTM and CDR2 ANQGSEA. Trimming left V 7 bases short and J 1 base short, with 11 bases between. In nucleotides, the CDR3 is TGCAGCGGAAGGACTTGGTCCTACAATGAGCAGTTCTTC. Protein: CSGRTWSYNEQFF.

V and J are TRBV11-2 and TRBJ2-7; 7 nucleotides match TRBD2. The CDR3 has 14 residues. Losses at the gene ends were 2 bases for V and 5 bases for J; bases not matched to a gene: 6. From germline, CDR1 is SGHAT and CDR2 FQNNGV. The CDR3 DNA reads TGTGCCAGCAGCTTATGGGGGGGTAAGGACGAGCAGTACTTC. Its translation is CASSLWGGKDEQYF.

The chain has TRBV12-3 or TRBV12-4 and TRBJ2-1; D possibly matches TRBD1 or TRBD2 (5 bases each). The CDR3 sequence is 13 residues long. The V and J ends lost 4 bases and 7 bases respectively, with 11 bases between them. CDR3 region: CASSSGTVNEQFF. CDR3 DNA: TGTGCCAGCAGTTCAGGGACCGTAAATGAGCAGTTCTTC.

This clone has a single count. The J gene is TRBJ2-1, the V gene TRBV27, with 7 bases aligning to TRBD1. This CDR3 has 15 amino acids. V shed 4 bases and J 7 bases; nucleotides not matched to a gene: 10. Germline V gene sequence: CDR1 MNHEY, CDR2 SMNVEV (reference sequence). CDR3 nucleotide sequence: TGTGCCAGCAGTTCCCGACAGGGAGCCCCTAATGAGCAGTTCTTC. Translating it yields CASSSRQGAPNEQFF.

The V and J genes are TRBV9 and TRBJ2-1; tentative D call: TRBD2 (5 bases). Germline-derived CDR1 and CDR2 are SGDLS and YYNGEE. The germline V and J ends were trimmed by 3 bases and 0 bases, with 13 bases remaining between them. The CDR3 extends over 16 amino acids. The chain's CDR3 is CASSGPSSRSYNEQFF. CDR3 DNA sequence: TGTGCCAGCAGCGGACCTAGCAGTCGCTCCTACAATGAGCAGTTCTTC.

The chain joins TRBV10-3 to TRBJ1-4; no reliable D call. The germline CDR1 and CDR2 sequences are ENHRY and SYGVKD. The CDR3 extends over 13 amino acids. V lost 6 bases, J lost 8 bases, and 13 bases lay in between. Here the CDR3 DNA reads TGTGCCATCAGAGACATGGGAAGAGAAAAACTGTTTTTT. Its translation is CAIRDMGREKLFF.

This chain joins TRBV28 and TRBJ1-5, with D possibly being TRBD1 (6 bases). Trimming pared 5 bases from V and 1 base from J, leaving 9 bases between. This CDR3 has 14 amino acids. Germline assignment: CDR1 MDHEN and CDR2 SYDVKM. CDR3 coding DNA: TGTGCCAGCAGTAGGGGGTCGAGCAATCAGCCCCAGCATTTT. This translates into CASSRGSSNQPQHF. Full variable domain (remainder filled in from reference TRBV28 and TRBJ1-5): DVKVTQSSRYLVKRTGEKVFLECVQDMDHENMFWYRQDPGLGLRLIYFSYDVKMKEKGDIPEGYSVSREKKERFSLILESASTNQTSMYLCASSRGSSNQPQHFGDGTRLSIL.

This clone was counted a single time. The CDR3: CASSQGQGVGNEKLFF. The CDR3 nucleotides read TGTGCCAGCAGCCAAGGGCAGGGGGTAGGGAATGAAAAACTGTTTTTT. The chain uses TRBV4-2 and TRBJ1-4, with TRBD1 identical over 7 bases. The V segment lost 1 base and the J segment 5 bases; nucleotides outside the gene matches: 7. Germline V lookup: CDR1 LGHNA, CDR2 YNFKEQ. CDR3 size: 16 residues.

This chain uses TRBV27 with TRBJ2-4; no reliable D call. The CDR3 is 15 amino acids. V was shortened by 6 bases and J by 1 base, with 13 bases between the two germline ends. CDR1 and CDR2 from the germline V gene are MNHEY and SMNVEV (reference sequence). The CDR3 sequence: CASRGNQGAKNIQYF. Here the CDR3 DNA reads TGTGCCAGCAGAGGGAACCAAGGGGCCAAAAACATTCAGTACTTC.

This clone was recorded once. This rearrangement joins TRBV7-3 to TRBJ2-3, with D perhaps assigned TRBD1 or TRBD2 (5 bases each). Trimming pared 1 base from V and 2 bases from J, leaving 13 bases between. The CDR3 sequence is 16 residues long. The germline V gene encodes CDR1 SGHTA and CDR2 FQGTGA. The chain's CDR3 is CASSLNRQGVTDTQYF. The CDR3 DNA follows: TGTGCCAGCAGCTTAAATCGTCAGGGAGTCACAGATACGCAGTATTTT.

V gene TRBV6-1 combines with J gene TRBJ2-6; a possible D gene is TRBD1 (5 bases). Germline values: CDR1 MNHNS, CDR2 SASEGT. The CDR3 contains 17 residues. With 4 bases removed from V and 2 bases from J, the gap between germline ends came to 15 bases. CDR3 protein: CASSVQGGSAGANVLTF. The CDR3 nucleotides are TGTGCCAGCAGTGTCCAGGGTGGTAGTGCTGGGGCCAACGTCCTGACTTTC.

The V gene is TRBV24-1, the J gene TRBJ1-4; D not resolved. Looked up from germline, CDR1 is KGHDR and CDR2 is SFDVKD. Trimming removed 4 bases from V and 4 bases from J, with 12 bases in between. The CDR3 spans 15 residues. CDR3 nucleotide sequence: TGTGCCACCAGTGACCTTGGAGGAATTAATGAAAAACTGTTTTTT. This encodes CATSDLGGINEKLFF.

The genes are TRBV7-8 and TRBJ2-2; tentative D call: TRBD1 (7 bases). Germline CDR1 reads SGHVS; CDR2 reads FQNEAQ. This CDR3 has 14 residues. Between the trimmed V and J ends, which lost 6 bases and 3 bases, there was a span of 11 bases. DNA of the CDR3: TGTGCCAGCAGGGAGGGACAGTACACCGGGGAGCTGTTTTTT. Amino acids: CASREGQYTGELFF.

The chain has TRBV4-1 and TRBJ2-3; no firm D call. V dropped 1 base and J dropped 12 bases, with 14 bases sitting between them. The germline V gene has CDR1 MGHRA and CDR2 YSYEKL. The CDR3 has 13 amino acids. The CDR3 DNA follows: TGCGCCAGCAGCCAAGGGGAAGGAGTAGTCCAGTATTTT. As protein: CASSQGEGVVQYF.

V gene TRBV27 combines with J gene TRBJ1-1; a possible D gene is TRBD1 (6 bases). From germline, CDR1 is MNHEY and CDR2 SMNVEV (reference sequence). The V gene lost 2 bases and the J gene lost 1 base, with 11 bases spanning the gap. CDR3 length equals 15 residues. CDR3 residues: CASSLKGGRNTEAFF. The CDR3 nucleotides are TGTGCCAGCAGTTTAAAGGGGGGCAGGAACACTGAAGCTTTCTTT.

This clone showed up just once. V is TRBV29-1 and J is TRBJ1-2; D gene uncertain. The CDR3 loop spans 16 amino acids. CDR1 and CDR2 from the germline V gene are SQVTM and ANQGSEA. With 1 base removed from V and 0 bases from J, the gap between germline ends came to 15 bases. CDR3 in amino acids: CSVEAPYPRPNYGYTF. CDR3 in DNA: TGCAGCGTTGAAGCCCCCTATCCCAGGCCTAACTATGGCTACACCTTC.

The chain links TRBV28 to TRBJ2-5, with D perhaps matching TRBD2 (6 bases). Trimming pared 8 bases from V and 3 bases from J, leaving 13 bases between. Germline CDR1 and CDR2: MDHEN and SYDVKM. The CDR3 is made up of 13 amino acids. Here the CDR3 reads CASCPGAEETQYF. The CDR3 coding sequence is TGTGCCAGCTGCCCGGGAGCAGAAGAGACCCAGTACTTC.

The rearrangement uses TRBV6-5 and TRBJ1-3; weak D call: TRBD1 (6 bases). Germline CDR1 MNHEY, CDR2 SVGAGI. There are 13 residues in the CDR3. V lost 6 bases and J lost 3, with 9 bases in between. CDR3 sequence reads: CASRIGGGNTIYF. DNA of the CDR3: TGTGCCAGCAGGATAGGGGGTGGAAACACCATATATTTT.

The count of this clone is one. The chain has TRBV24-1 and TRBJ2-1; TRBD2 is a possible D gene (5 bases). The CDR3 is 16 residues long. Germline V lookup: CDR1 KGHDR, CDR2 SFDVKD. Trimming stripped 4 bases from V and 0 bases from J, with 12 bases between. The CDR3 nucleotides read TGTGCCACCAGTGAGCAAGCGGACCTCTCCTACAATGAGCAGTTCTTC. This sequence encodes CATSEQADLSYNEQFF.

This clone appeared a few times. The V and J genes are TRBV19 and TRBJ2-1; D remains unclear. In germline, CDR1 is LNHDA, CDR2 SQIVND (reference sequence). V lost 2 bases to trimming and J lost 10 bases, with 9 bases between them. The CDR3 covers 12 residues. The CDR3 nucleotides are TGTGCCAGTAGTATAAGGACGGGCGAGCAGTTCTTC. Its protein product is CASSIRTGEQFF.

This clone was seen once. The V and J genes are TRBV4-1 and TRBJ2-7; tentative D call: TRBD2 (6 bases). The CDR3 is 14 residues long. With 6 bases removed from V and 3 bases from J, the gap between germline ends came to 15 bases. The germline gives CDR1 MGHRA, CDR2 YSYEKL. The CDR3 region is CASSRRGLLYEQYF. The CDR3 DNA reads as TGCGCCAGCAGTCGCCGGGGACTTCTCTACGAGCAGTACTTC.

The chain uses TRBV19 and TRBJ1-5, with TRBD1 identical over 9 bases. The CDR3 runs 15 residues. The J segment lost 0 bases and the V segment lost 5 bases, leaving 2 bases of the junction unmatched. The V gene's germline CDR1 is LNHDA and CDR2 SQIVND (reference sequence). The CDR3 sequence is CASSGQGYSNQPQHF. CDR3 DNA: TGTGCCAGTAGTGGACAGGGGTATAGCAATCAGCCCCAGCATTTT.

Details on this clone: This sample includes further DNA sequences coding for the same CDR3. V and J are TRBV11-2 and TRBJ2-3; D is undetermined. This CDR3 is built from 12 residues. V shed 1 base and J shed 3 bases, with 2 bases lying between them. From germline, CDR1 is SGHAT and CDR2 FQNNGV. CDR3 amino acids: CASSLVTDTQYF. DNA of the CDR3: TGTGCCAGCAGCTTAGTAACAGATACGCAGTATTTT. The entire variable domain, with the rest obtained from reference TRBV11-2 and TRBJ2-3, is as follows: EAGVAQSPRYKIIEKRQSVAFWCNPISGHATLYWYQQILGQGPKLLIQFQNNGVVDDSQLPKDRFSAERLKGVDSTLKIQPAKLEDSAVYLCASSLVTDTQYFGPGTRLTVL.

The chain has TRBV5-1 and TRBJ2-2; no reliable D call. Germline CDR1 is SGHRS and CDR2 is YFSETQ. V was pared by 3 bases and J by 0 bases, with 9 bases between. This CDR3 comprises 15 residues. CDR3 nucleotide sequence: TGCGCCAGCAGCTCCAACGTGGCGAACACCGGGGAGCTGTTTTTT. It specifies CASSSNVANTGELFF.

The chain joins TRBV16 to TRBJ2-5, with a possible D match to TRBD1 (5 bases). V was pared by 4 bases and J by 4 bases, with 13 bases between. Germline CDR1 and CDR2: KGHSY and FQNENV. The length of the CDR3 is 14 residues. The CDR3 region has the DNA TGTGCCAGCAGCCCCTTTCAAGGGGTAGAGACCCAGTACTTC. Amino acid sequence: CASSPFQGVETQYF.

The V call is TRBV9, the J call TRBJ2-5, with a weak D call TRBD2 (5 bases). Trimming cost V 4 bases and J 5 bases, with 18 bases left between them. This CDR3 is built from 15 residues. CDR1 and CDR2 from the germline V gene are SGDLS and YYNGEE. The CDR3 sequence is CASSPAAQSWETQYF. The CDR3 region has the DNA TGTGCCAGCAGCCCAGCGGCCCAGTCGTGGGAGACCCAGTACTTC.

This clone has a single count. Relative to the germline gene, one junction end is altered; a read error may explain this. The chain's CDR3 is CASSQEQVGNGQFF. CDR3 coding DNA: TGTGCCAGCAGCCAGGAACAGGTCGGGAATGGGCAGTTCTTC. The chain carries TRBV16 and TRBJ2-1; D may correspond to TRBD1 or TRBD2 (5 bases each). The CDR3 is 14 residues long. Germline loops: CDR1 KGHSY, CDR2 FQNENV.